The 7 T cell receptor beta chains listed next were all sequenced from one sample in a study of Graves' ophthalmopathy and Graves' hyperthyroidism. TCR beta CDR3 amplification used RNA transcripts. Investigators did first-round RT-PCR with HTBI primers, then second-round multiplex PCR. Via MiXCR, TCRdb re-called the multiplex PCR reads, giving one row per CDR3 protein. Of 340,000 or so distinct CDR3 sequences listed, roughly 17% are singletons. Sequences were obtained from peripheral blood. The receptor set was obtained from an adult man with Graves' ophthalmopathy.

In its sample, this clonotype was seen many times. The chain employs TRBV6-5 and TRBJ2-7; either TRBD1 or TRBD2 may fit D (5 bases each). V was clipped by 0 bases and J by 2 bases, with 17 bases between them. Germline CDR1 reads MNHEY; CDR2 reads SVGAGI. This CDR3 contains 17 residues. The CDR3, as DNA: TGTGCCAGCAGTTACTCTACGGGACCAGGAATTGCCTACGAGCAGTACTTC. Translated, it gives CASSYSTGPGIAYEQYF.

This clonotype has at least ten counts. The gene calls are TRBV28 and TRBJ1-6, with 9 bases aligning to TRBD1. J was trimmed by 4 bases and V by 6 bases; bases with no gene match: 4. Germline loops: CDR1 MDHEN, CDR2 SYDVKM. This CDR3 has 15 residues. In DNA form, the CDR3 reads TGTGCCAGCAGATCGGGACAGGGTTATAATTCACCCCTCCACTTT. The encoded protein is CASRSGQGYNSPLHF. Filled out from reference TRBV28 and TRBJ1-6, the complete variable domain reads DVKVTQSSRYLVKRTGEKVFLECVQDMDHENMFWYRQDPGLGLRLIYFSYDVKMKEKGDIPEGYSVSREKKERFSLILESASTNQTSMYLCASRSGQGYNSPLHFGNGTRLTVT.

This clonotype was recorded at least ten times. This chain's CDR3 is CASSDPQLPLHF. CDR3 nucleotides: TGCGCCAGCAGTGACCCGCAATTACCCCTCCACTTT. The chain recombines TRBV10-2 with TRBJ1-6; unclear D gene. Germline assignment: CDR1 WSHSY and CDR2 SAAADI. This CDR3 has 12 residues. V was cut by 3 bases and J by 12 bases, with 9 bases left in between.

This clonotype was seen at least ten times. The rearrangement links TRBV5-4 to TRBJ2-5; 7 bases are a match to TRBD1. The germline V gene has CDR1 SGHNT and CDR2 YYREEE (reference sequence). Unmatched junction bases numbered 5, after V lost 2 bases and J lost 4 bases. This CDR3 spans 14 amino acids. CDR3 sequence (DNA): TGTGCCAGCAGCTTAAGGGACAGTCGAGAGACCCAGTACTTC. It encodes CASSLRDSRETQYF.

This clonotype was observed at least ten times. Written as DNA, the CDR3 is TGTGCCAGCAGTAAAAACCACGGGTGGGCGATCGGGAACACCATATATTTT. This gives the protein CASSKNHGWAIGNTIYF. The chain carries TRBV6-1 and TRBJ1-3; D remains ambiguous. This CDR3 has 17 amino acids. In germline, CDR1 is MNHNS, CDR2 SASEGT. Trimming took 5 bases from V and 7 from J, leaving 24 bases between them.

The sample holds a few counts of this clonotype. The chain has TRBV27 and TRBJ2-3; 12 bases are shared with TRBD2. V shed 6 bases and J 5 bases; nucleotides not matched to a gene: 9. From germline, CDR1 is MNHEY and CDR2 SMNVEV (reference sequence). There are 16 residues in the CDR3. Written as DNA, the CDR3 is TGTGCCAGCAGGTCAGCGCTAGCGGGAGGGGTAGATACGCAGTATTTT. This gives the protein CASRSALAGGVDTQYF.

This clonotype was seen repeatedly, ten times or more. CDR3 amino acids: CAVGSSYEQYF. CDR3 nucleotides: TGTGCCGTCGGAAGCTCCTACGAGCAGTACTTC. The chain employs TRBV6-5 and TRBJ2-7; D is unresolved. This CDR3 spans 11 amino acids. Between the trimmed V and J ends, which lost 11 bases and 0 bases, there was a span of 8 bases. Germline V gene lookup returns CDR1 MNHEY and CDR2 SVGAGI.